The next 24 T cell receptor beta chains were all read from a single sample in a study of untreated major depressive disorder. Their antigens remain unidentified. The method was immunoSEQ multiplex PCR; TCRdb's version includes in-frame clones alone and lacks a portion of them. This sample yields 10,000 to 15,000 clones, of which 80% to 95% are seen a single time; around 0.83% belongs to the top ten. Study conclusions and caveats: Compared with controls, depressed patients showed more TRBV05-01 (Vbeta 5.1) usage in CD4+ T cells.

Input material: CD4+ T cells from PBMCs. All receptors come from a man aged 30-40 years with major depressive disorder.

V usage is TRBV27 and J usage is TRBJ1-1; D remains ambiguous. V was cut by 2 bases and J by 1 base, with 8 bases left in between. This CDR3 contains 14 residues. CDR1 is MNHEY and CDR2 is SMNVEV in the germline V gene (reference sequence). CDR3 sequence: CASSLRSGNTEAFF. CDR3 DNA sequence: TGTGCCAGCAGTTTAAGGTCGGGGAACACTGAAGCTTTCTTT.

V and J are TRBV5-6 and TRBJ1-6; the D is unclear. Germline V lookup: CDR1 SGHDT, CDR2 YYEEEE. V lost 5 bases to trimming and J lost 1 base, with 4 bases between them. The CDR3 covers 13 residues. CDR3 protein: CASRGSYNSPLHF. In nucleotides, the CDR3 is TGTGCCAGCAGAGGGTCCTATAATTCACCCCTCCACTTT.

This clone was detected once. The chain joins TRBV5-5 to TRBJ2-6, with D possibly TRBD1 on 6 matching bases. Germline CDR1 reads SGHKS; CDR2 reads YYEKEE (reference sequence). V dropped 0 bases and J dropped 0 bases, with 13 bases sitting between them. This CDR3 contains 18 residues. The CDR3 is CASSLAQGLGSGANVLTF. DNA of the CDR3: TGTGCCAGCAGCTTGGCACAGGGTTTGGGCTCTGGGGCCAACGTCCTGACTTTC.

The chain links TRBV2 to TRBJ2-5; D may correspond to TRBD1 or TRBD2 (6 bases each). This CDR3 is 13 amino acids long. Trimming left V 7 bases short and J 5 bases short, with 14 bases between. The germline V gene has CDR1 SNHLY and CDR2 FYNNEI. The chain's CDR3 is CASTLGGGETQYF. CDR3 DNA: TGTGCCAGCACCCTCGGAGGGGGGGAGACCCAGTACTTC. Complete variable domain (other parts from reference TRBV2 and TRBJ2-5): EPEVTQTPSHQVTQMGQEVILRCVPISNHLYFYWYRQILGQKVEFLVSFYNNEISEKSEIFDDQFSVERPDGSNFTLKIRSTKLEDSAMYFCASTLGGGETQYFGPGTRLLVL.

V gene TRBV5-1 combines with J gene TRBJ1-5; TRBD1 agrees at 9 bases. Germline V gene data show CDR1 as SGHRS and CDR2 as YFSETQ. V shed 3 bases, J shed 4 bases, and the junction held 5 bases outside the gene matches. This CDR3 region has 15 residues. CDR3 in amino acids: CASSSGTGTNQPQHF. The CDR3 DNA reads TGCGCCAGCAGCTCCGGGACAGGGACTAATCAGCCCCAGCATTTT.

The rearrangement links TRBV9 to TRBJ1-3; 7 nucleotides line up with TRBD1. V lost 7 bases, J lost 3 bases, and 7 bases stayed unmatched. Germline CDR1 and CDR2: SGDLS and YYNGEE. CDR3 length equals 14 residues. CDR3 bases: TGTGCCAGCGGTCGACAGGGAGTTGGAAACACCATATATTTT. This sequence encodes CASGRQGVGNTIYF.

The V and J genes are TRBV5-1 and TRBJ1-6; D possibly corresponds to TRBD1 (5 bases). Trimming removed 0 bases at V and 8 bases at J, with 12 bases between. The CDR3 loop spans 15 amino acids. CDR1 SGHRS and CDR2 YFSETQ come from the germline V gene. CDR3 loop: CASSLGGRRDSPLHF. The CDR3 DNA is TGCGCCAGCAGCTTGGGGGGCCGACGGGATTCACCCCTCCACTTT.

The chain employs TRBV2 and TRBJ1-3; D unclear. CDR1 and CDR2 (germline): SNHLY, FYNNEI. Between the trimmed V and J ends, which lost 4 bases and 2 bases, there was a span of 12 bases. CDR3 length equals 15 residues. Here the CDR3 reads CASSVASGAGNTIYF. The CDR3 DNA is TGTGCCAGCAGTGTAGCGTCAGGTGCTGGAAACACCATATATTTT.

The chain has TRBV2 and TRBJ2-5; no definite D call. V shed 4 bases and J shed 3 bases, with 9 bases lying between them. Germline V gene data show CDR1 as SNHLY and CDR2 as FYNNEI. The CDR3 consists of 13 residues. The CDR3 here is CASSVNWKETQYF. The CDR3 DNA follows: TGTGCCAGCAGTGTAAACTGGAAAGAGACCCAGTACTTC.

The J gene is TRBJ1-2, the V gene TRBV5-1; 7 bases line up with TRBD1. Germline V lookup: CDR1 SGHRS, CDR2 YFSETQ. The V segment lost 4 bases and the J segment 1 base; nucleotides outside the gene matches: 10. The CDR3 length is 16 residues. CDR3 residues: CASSPTTGQLNYGYTF. The CDR3 DNA follows: TGCGCCAGCAGCCCCACTACGGGACAGCTTAACTATGGCTACACCTTC.

The CDR3 protein is CASSYSGAEAFF. The CDR3, as DNA: TGTGCCAGCAGTTACTCAGGTGCTGAAGCTTTCTTT. V gene TRBV6-5 combines with J gene TRBJ1-1; D is undetermined. The V and J ends lost 0 bases and 6 bases respectively, with 5 bases between them. Germline CDR1 is MNHEY and CDR2 is SVGAGI. This CDR3 is 12 amino acids long.

The chain has TRBV7-9 and TRBJ1-3, with a tentative D call TRBD1 (5 bases). The CDR3 is made up of 15 amino acids. V was shortened by 5 bases and J by 2 bases, with 13 bases between the two germline ends. Per germline, CDR1 SEHNR and CDR2 FQNEAQ (reference sequence). The CDR3 DNA reads TGTGCCAGCAGCGATCAGGGCGCCACTGGAAACACCATATATTTT. Protein product: CASSDQGATGNTIYF.

The chain is built from TRBV2 and TRBJ2-1; unclear D gene. Germline CDR1 SNHLY, CDR2 FYNNEI. The V end lost 1 base, the J end lost 10 bases, and 5 bases lay between the germline ends. The CDR3 has 11 residues. The CDR3 DNA follows: TGTGCCAGCAGTGAAGGAAGGGAGCAGTTCTTC. Encoded protein: CASSEGREQFF.

The chain couples TRBV5-6 to TRBJ2-1, with TRBD2 identical over 12 bases. The CDR3 sequence is 15 residues long. Trimming cost V 1 base and J 8 bases; bases outside gene matches: 4. Germline V gene data show CDR1 as SGHDT and CDR2 as YYEEEE. As DNA, the CDR3 is TGTGCCAGCAGCTTGTTGACTAGCGGGGGCTATGAGCAGTTCTTC. Translating gives CASSLLTSGGYEQFF.

This clone was picked up one time. This chain connects TRBV6-5 to TRBJ2-3; 9 positions match TRBD2. CDR1 MNHEY and CDR2 SVGAGI come from the germline V gene. J was trimmed by 5 bases and V by 2 bases; bases with no gene match: 8. The CDR3 is made up of 16 amino acids. In nucleotides, the CDR3 is TGTGCCAGCAGTTACGGGCGGGGGGGCGATGGAGATACGCAGTATTTT. Amino acid sequence: CASSYGRGGDGDTQYF.

The chain employs TRBV9 and TRBJ1-4, with D uncertain. The CDR3 totals 14 residues. In germline, CDR1 is SGDLS, CDR2 YYNGEE. V shed 3 bases and J shed 2 bases, with 8 bases lying between them. The CDR3 loop reads CASSGGRTNEKLFF. The DNA for the CDR3 is TGTGCCAGCAGCGGAGGGAGGACTAATGAAAAACTGTTTTTT.

This sequence joins TRBV4-1 and TRBJ1-2; 9 nucleotides line up with TRBD1. There are 16 residues in the CDR3. V gave up 2 bases and J gave up 4 bases; unmatched junction bases: 8. The germline V gene has CDR1 MGHRA and CDR2 YSYEKL. This CDR3 reads CASSQPGTGRRYGYTF. CDR3 bases: TGCGCCAGCAGCCAACCGGGGACAGGGAGGCGCTATGGCTACACCTTC.

Only one count was recorded for this clone. The chain is built from TRBV18 and TRBJ1-6; D call uncertain. Germline V gene lookup returns CDR1 KGHSH and CDR2 LQKENI. The CDR3 runs 13 residues. V lost 2 bases and J 8 bases, leaving 7 bases between the germline ends. The CDR3 reads CASSPGRDSPLHF. The CDR3 DNA is TGTGCCAGCTCACCAGGGCGGGATTCACCCCTCCACTTT.

The rearrangement uses TRBV6-1 and TRBJ1-1; D possibly corresponds to TRBD1 (5 bases). The CDR3 extends over 15 amino acids. The V gene's germline CDR1 is MNHNS and CDR2 SASEGT. Trimming took off 3 bases at V and 3 bases at J, with 14 bases between the two ends. CDR3 in amino acids: CASSDTWGGDTEAFF. CDR3 DNA: TGTGCCAGCAGTGACACCTGGGGGGGGGACACTGAAGCTTTCTTT.

The chain couples TRBV5-1 to TRBJ2-3; perhaps D is TRBD1 or TRBD2 (5 bases each). Germline values: CDR1 SGHRS, CDR2 YFSETQ. V was shortened by 4 bases and J by 1 base, with 13 bases between the two germline ends. There are 15 residues in the CDR3. The CDR3 DNA reads TGCGCCAGCAGCGAGAGGGACGTCCGCACAGATACGCAGTATTTT. It is translated as CASSERDVRTDTQYF.

This clone was seen just once. The chain uses TRBV13 and TRBJ1-2; 7 bases fit TRBD1. The CDR3 is 17 amino acids. The V gene's germline CDR1 is PRHDT and CDR2 FYEKMQ (reference sequence). J gave up 0 bases and V 5 bases, and 12 bases lay outside the gene matches. The CDR3 sequence: CASSARQGLRTNYGYTF. The CDR3 bases are TGTGCCAGCAGCGCCCGACAGGGTCTCCGAACTAACTATGGCTACACCTTC.

The chain couples TRBV18 to TRBJ2-5; TRBD1 agrees at 8 bases. This CDR3 contains 14 residues. Trimming cost V 3 bases and J 5 bases; bases outside gene matches: 5. Germline CDR1 reads KGHSH; CDR2 reads LQKENI. The CDR3 DNA follows: TGTGCCAGCTCACCTGGGACAGGAAGGGAGACCCAGTACTTC. This sequence encodes CASSPGTGRETQYF.

The chain recombines TRBV6-1 with TRBJ1-1; TRBD1 matches at 10 bases. There are 18 residues in the CDR3. V was clipped by 0 bases and J by 4 bases; unmatched bases: 11. Germline CDR1 and CDR2: MNHNS and SASEGT. The CDR3 sequence is CASSEARRQGARGTEAFF. CDR3 in DNA: TGTGCCAGCAGTGAAGCGCGACGACAGGGGGCTAGGGGCACTGAAGCTTTCTTT.

V usage is TRBV9 and J usage is TRBJ2-7; D may be TRBD2 (6 bases). The length of the CDR3 is 16 residues. V lost 0 bases, J lost 9 bases, and 22 bases lay in between. Per germline, CDR1 SGDLS and CDR2 YYNGEE. DNA for the CDR3: TGTGCCAGCAGCGTAGAGGTTGGCGGGGTAGCTACGACGCAGTACTTC. Encoded protein: CASSVEVGGVATTQYF.